The 3 T cell receptor beta chains presented below share a single source sample, sequenced in a study of somatic mutations in cytotoxic T cells in rheumatoid arthritis. The assay was immunoSEQ multiplex PCR, and TCRdb's table has in-frame clones only and misses some. In the table there are 15,000 to 20,000 clones, about 80% of which are singletons. The sequenced material came from CD8+ T cells sorted from blood. These receptor sequences come from an adult with rheumatoid arthritis.

This sequence joins TRBV25-1 and TRBJ1-1; D perhaps matches TRBD1 (5 bases). The germline V and J ends were trimmed by 7 bases and 1 base, with 13 bases remaining between them. This CDR3 is built from 14 residues. The germline V gene has CDR1 MGHDK and CDR2 SYGVNS. The DNA of the CDR3 is TGTGCCAGCACTCGGGACTCCGCGAACACTGAAGCTTTCTTT. Translated: CASTRDSANTEAFF.

This clone was detected a few times. The rearrangement links TRBV6-1 to TRBJ2-2, with TRBD2 identical over 11 bases. V lost 4 bases, J lost 5 bases, and 3 bases stayed unmatched. CDR1 MNHNS and CDR2 SASEGT come from the germline V gene. CDR3 length: 15 residues. Here the CDR3 DNA reads TGTGCCAGCAGTGTACTAGCGGGGGAGACCGGGGAGCTGTTTTTT. This codes for CASSVLAGETGELFF.

V and J are TRBV13 and TRBJ2-1, with 9 bases aligning to TRBD1. The CDR3 contains 14 residues. After removal of 5 bases from V and 7 bases from J, the junction contained 6 bases not matched to a gene. Germline loops: CDR1 PRHDT, CDR2 FYEKMQ (reference sequence). CDR3 amino acids: CASSPRDRANEQFF. CDR3 DNA: TGTGCCAGCAGCCCCCGGGACAGGGCAAATGAGCAGTTCTTC.